This T cell receptor beta chain comes out of a study of blood T cells in healthy people across ages. Study-level background: About one barcoded beta molecule was captured per two T cells (by template switching).

Combining a sample-barcoded 5' primer with a J-beta primer mix, a second PCR ran for 7 to 11 cycles. TCRdb re-called the 5' RACE reads with MiXCR, one entry per CDR3 protein. Here the sample spans about 1.8 million distinct CDR3 sequences, about 50% being singletons. Germline V lookup: CDR1 SQVTM, CDR2 ANQGSEA. The CDR3 is 12 amino acids. The rearrangement links TRBV29-1 to TRBJ2-1; no definite D call. The J call may be incorrect, as the DNA end agrees better with TRBJ2-7. The sequencing sample was made of blood. The sequence came from a woman aged 40 to 50 in good health. CDR3 DNA sequence: TGCAGCGTTTGGGGATCCTACCATGAGCAGTACTTC. It encodes CSVWGSYHEQYF.